A single count supports the clone carrying this TCR beta chain. Its specificity is not known. The V end was cut by 6 bases, the J end by 3 bases, with 19 bases between. The V gene's germline CDR1 is MNHEY and CDR2 SMNVEV (reference sequence). The CDR3 is 16 residues long. TCRdb re-called clones via MiXCR from the PCR reads. Here the sample spans about 33,000 clones, over 15% being singletons. These data belong to a study of metastatic and nonmetastatic thyroid tumors. Whole-study results and caveats: In blood and tumor, TCR beta diversity was reportedly significantly higher in malignant thyroid tumors than in benign nodules.

No treatment of any kind had been given to any patient before thyroid surgery. This chain links TRBV27 with TRBJ2-3; possible D gene TRBD1, 5 bases. Input material: blood. The sequence came from a male donor with papillary thyroid cancer or a benign thyroid nodule (not recorded which). Some clones in this sample may be carry-over from other donors' samples. For the CDR3, the DNA is TGTGCCAGCAGCCCAAGGACACGCATCGGGACAGATACGCAGTATTTT. Amino acid sequence: CASSPRTRIGTDTQYF.